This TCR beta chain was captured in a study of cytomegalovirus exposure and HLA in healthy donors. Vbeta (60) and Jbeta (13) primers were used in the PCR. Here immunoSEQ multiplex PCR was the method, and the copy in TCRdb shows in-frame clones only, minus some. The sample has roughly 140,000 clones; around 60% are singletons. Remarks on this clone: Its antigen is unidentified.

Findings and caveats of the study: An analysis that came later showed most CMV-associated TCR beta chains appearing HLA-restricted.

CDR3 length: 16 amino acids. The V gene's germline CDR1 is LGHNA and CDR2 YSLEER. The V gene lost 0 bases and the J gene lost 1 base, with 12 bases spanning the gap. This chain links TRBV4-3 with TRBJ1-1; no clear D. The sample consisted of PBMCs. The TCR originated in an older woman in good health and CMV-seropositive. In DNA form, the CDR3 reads TGCGCCAGCAGCCAAGATCAGTCCCGGGGGAACACTGAAGCTTTCTTT. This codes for CASSQDQSRGNTEAFF.